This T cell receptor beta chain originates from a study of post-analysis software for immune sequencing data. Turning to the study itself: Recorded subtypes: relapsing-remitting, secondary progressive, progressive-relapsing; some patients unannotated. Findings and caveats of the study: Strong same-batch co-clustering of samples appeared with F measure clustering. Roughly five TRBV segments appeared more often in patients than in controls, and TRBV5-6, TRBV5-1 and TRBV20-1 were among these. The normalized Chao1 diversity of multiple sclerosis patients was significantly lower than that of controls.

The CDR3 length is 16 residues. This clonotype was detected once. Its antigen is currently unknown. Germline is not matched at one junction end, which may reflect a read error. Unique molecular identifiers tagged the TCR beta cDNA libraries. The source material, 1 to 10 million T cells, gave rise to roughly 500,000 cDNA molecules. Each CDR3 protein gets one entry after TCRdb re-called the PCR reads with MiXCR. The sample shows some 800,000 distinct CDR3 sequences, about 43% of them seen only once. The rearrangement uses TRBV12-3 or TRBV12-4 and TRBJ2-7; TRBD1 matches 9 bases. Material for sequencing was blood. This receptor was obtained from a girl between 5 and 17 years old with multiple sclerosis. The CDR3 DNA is TGTGCCGGCAGTTTCTTCCTCGGACAGGGGCGGCACGAGCAGTACTTC. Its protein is CAGSFFLGQGRHEQYF.